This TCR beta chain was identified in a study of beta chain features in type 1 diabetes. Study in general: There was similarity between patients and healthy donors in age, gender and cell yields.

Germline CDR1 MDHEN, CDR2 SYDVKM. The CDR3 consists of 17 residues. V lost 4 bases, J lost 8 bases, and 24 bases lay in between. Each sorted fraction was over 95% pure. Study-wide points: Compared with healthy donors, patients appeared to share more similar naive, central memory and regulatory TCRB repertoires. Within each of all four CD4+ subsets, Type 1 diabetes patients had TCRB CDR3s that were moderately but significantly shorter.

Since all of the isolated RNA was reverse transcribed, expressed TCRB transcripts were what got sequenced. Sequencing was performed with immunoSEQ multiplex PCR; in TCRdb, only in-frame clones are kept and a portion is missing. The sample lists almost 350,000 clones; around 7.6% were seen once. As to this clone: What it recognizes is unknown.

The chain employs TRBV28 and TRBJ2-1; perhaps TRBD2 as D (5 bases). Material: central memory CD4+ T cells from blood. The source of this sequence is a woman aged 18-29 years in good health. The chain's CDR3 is CASSSTSISTARDEQFF. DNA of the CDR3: TGTGCCAGCAGTTCGACCTCCATTAGTACAGCGAGGGATGAGCAGTTCTTC.